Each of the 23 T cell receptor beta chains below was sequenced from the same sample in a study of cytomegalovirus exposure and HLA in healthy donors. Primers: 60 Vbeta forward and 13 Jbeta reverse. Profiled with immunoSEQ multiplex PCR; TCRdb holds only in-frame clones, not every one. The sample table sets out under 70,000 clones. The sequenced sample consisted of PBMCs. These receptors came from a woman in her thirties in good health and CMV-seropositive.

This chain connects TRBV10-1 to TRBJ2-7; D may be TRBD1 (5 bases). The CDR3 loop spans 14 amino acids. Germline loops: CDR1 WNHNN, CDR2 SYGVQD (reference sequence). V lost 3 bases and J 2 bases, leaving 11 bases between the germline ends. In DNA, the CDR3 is TGCGCCAGCAGTGAAGGACACCTTACCTACGAGCAGTACTTC. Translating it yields CASSEGHLTYEQYF.

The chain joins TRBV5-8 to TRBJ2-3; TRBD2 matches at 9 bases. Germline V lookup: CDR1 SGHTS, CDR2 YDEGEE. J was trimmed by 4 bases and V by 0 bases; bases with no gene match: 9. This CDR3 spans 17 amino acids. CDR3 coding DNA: TGTGCCAGCAGCTTGGGGCTGACTAGCGGAGAGGCAGATACGCAGTATTTT. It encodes CASSLGLTSGEADTQYF. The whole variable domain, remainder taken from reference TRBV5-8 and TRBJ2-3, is EAGVTQSPTHLIKTRGQQATLRCSPISGHTSVYWYQQALGLGLQFLLWYDEGEERNRGNFPPRFSGRQFPNYSSELNVNALELEDSALYLCASSLGLTSGEADTQYFGPGTRLTVL.

CDR3 residues: CASYRVNTGELFF. The CDR3 bases are TGTGCCAGCTACAGGGTGAACACCGGGGAGCTGTTTTTT. The genes are TRBV6-6 and TRBJ2-2, with D possibly matching TRBD1 (6 bases). CDR3 size: 13 residues. Germline values: CDR1 MNHNY, CDR2 SVGAGI (reference sequence). Trimming removed 8 bases at V and 1 base at J, with 8 bases between.

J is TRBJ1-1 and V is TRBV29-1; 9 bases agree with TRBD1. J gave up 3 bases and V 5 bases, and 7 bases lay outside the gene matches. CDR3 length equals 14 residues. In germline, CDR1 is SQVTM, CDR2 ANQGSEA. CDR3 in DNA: TGCAGCGTTAAACAGACAGGGGGGCACACTGAAGCTTTCTTT. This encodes CSVKQTGGHTEAFF.

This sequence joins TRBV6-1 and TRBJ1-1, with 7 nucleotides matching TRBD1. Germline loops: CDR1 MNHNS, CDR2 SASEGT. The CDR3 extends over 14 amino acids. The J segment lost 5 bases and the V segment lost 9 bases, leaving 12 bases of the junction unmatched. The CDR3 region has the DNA TGTGCCAGTGGTAGGGGGCTACGCACAACTGAAGCTTTCTTT. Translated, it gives CASGRGLRTTEAFF.

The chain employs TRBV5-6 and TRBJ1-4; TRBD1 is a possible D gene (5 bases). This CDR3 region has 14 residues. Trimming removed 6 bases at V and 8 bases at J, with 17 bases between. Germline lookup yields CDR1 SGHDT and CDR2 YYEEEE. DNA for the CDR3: TGTGCCAGCAACCCAGCAAGGAGGGGAGAAAAACTGTTTTTT. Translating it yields CASNPARRGEKLFF.

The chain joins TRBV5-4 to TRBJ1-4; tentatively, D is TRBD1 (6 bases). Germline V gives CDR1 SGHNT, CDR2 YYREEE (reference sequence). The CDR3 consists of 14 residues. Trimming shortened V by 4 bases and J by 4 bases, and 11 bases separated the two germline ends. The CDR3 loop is CASSHTGLNEKLFF. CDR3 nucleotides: TGTGCCAGCAGCCATACAGGGCTTAATGAAAAACTGTTTTTT.

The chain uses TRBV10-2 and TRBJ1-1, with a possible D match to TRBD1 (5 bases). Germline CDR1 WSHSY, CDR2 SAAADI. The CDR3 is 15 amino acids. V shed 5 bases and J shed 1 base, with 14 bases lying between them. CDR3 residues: CASSRSAGSNTEAFF. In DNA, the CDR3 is TGCGCCAGCAGTCGGTCAGCAGGGTCGAACACTGAAGCTTTCTTT.

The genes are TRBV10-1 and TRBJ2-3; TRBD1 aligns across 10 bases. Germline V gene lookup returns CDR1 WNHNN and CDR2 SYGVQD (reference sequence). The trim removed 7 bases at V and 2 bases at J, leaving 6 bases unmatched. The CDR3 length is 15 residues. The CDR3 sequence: CASNSGTGDTDTQYF. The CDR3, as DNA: TGCGCCAGCAATTCCGGGACAGGGGACACAGATACGCAGTATTTT.

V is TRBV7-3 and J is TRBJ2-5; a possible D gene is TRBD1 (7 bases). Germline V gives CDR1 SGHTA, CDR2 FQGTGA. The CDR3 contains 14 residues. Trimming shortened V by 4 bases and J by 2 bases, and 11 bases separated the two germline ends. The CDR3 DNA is TGTGCCAGCAGCTCGACAGGGACTCAAGAGACCCAGTACTTC. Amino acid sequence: CASSSTGTQETQYF.

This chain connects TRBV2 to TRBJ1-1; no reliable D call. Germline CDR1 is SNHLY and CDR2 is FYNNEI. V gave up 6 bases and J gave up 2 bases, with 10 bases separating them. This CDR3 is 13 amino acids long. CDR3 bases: TGTGCCAGCAGCGCCGAGAGCAACACTGAAGCTTTCTTT. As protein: CASSAESNTEAFF.

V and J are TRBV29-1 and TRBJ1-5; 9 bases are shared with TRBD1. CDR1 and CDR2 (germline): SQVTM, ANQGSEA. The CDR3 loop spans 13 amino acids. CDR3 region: CSSGQGVGQPQHF. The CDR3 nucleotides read TGCAGTTCGGGACAGGGAGTCGGTCAGCCCCAGCATTTT. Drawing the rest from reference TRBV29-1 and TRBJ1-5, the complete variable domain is SAVISQKPSRDICQRGTSLTIQCQVDSQVTMMFWYRQQPGQSLTLIATANQGSEATYESGFVIDKFPISRPNLTFSTLTVSNMSPEDSSIYLCSSGQGVGQPQHFGDGTRLSIL.

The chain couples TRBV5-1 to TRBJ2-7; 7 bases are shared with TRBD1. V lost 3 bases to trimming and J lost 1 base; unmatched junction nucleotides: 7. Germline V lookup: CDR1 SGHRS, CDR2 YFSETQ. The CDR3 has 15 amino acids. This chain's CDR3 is CASSSGTATSYEQYF. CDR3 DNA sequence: TGCGCCAGCAGCTCCGGGACAGCTACTTCCTACGAGCAGTACTTC.

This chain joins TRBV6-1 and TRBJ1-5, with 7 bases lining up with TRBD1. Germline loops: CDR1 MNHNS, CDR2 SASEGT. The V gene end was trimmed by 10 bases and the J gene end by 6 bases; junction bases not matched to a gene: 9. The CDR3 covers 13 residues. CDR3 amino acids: CATQTGAGQPQHF. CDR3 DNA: TGTGCCACCCAAACAGGGGCTGGTCAGCCCCAGCATTTT.

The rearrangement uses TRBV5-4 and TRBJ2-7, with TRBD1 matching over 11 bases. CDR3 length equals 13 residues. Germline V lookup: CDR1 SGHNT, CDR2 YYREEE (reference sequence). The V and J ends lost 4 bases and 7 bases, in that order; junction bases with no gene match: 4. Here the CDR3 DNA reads TGTGCCAGCAGCCGGGACAGGGGGGGGGAGCAGTACTTC. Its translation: CASSRDRGGEQYF.

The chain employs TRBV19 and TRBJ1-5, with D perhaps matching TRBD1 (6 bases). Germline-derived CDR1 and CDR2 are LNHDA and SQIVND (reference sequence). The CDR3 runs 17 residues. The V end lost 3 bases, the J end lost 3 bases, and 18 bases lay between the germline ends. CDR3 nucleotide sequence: TGTGCCAGTAGTATCGGGGGGCCGTGGATCTCCAATCAGCCCCAGCATTTT. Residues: CASSIGGPWISNQPQHF. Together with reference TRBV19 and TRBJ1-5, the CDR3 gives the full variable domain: DGGITQSPKYLFRKEGQNVTLSCEQNLNHDAMYWYRQDPGQGLRLIYYSQIVNDFQKGDIAEGYSVSREKKESFPLTVTSAQKNPTAFYLCASSIGGPWISNQPQHFGDGTRLSIL.

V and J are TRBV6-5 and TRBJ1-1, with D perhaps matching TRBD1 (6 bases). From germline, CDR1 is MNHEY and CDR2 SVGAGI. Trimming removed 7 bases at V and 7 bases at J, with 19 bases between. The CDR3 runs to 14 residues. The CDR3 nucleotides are TGTGCCAGCACCCACACGGGGCGGACAGATGAAGCTTTCTTT. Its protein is CASTHTGRTDEAFF.

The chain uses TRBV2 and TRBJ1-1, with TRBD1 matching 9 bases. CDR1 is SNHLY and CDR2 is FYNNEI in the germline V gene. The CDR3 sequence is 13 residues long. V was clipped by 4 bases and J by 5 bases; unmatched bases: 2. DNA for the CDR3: TGTGCCAGCAGTGGAGGACAGGGGACTGAAGCTTTCTTT. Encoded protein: CASSGGQGTEAFF. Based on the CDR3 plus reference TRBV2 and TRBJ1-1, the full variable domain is EPEVTQTPSHQVTQMGQEVILRCVPISNHLYFYWYRQILGQKVEFLVSFYNNEISEKSEIFDDQFSVERPDGSNFTLKIRSTKLEDSAMYFCASSGGQGTEAFFGQGTRLTVV.

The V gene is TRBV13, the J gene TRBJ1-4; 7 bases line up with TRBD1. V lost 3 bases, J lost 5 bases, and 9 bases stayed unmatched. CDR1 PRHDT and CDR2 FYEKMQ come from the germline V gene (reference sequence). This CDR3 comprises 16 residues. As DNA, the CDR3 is TGTGCCAGCAGCTTCCAAACCGGGACAGTGAATGAAAAACTGTTTTTT. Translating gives CASSFQTGTVNEKLFF.

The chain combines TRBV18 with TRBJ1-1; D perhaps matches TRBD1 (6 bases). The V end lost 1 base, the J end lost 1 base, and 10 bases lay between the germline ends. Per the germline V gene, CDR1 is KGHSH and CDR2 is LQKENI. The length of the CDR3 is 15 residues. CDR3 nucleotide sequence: TGTGCCAGCTCACCACGGACAGAGTCGAACACTGAAGCTTTCTTT. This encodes CASSPRTESNTEAFF.

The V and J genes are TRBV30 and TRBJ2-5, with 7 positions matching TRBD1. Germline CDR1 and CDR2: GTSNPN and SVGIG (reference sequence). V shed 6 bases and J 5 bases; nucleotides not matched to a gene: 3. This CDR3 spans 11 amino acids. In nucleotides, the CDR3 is TGTGCCTGCAAGGGGGCGGAGACCCAGTACTTC. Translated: CACKGAETQYF.

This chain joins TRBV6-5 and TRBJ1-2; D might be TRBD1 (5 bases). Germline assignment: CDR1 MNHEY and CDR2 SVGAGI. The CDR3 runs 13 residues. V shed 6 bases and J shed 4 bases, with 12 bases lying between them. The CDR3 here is CASSSGLLYGYTF. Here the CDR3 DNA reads TGTGCCAGCAGCTCGGGACTCCTCTATGGCTACACCTTC.

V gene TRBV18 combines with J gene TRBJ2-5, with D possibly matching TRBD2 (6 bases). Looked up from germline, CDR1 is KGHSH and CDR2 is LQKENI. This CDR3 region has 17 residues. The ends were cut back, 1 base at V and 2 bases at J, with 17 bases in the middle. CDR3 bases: TGTGCCAGCTCACCACGGGGCCGGGAGATACCGCAAGAGACCCAGTACTTC. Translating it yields CASSPRGREIPQETQYF.